This T cell receptor beta chain was identified in a study of response to subunit inactivated influenza vaccine. Study results and caveats: Few new T cells, the authors suggested, are recruited by each seasonal influenza vaccination.

In regard to this clonotype: Its antigen is unknown.

This CDR3 is 13 amino acids long. Trimming stripped 3 bases from V and 5 bases from J, with 8 bases between. The germline gives CDR1 ENHRY, CDR2 SYGVKD. A single record per CDR3 protein comes from TCRdb applying MiXCR to the RT-PCR reads. The table includes a few hundred thousand distinct CDR3 sequences, around 15% detected once. The V gene is TRBV10-3, the J gene TRBJ2-1; D not resolved. The specimen was PBMCs from blood, collected about 11 days after vaccination. The receptor's source is a man in his fifties or sixties who received an inactivated influenza vaccine. CDR3 nucleotide sequence: TGTGCCATCAGTGATCCGAGACACAATGAGCAGTTCTTC. Encoded protein: CAISDPRHNEQFF.